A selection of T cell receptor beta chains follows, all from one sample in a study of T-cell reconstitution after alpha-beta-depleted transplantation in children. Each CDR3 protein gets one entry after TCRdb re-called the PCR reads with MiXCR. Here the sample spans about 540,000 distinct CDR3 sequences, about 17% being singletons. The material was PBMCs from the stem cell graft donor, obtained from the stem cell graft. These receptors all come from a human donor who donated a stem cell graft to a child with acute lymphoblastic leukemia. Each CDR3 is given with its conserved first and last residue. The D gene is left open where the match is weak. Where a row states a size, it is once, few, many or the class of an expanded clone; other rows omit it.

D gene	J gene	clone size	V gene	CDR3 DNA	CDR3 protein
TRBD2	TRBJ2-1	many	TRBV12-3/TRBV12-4	TGTGCCAGCAGTGGGACTAGCGGGCTCCCCTACAATGAGCAGTTCTTC	CASSGTSGLPYNEQFF
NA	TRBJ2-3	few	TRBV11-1	TGTGCCAGCAGCTTAGGAGTAGACACAGATACGCAGTATTTT	CASSLGVDTDTQYF
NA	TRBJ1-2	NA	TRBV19	TGTGCCAGTACCCTCGGTGGCAGCGAGAACTATGGCTACACCTTC	CASTLGGSENYGYTF
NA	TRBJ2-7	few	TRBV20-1	TGCAGTGCTAGAGATCAACTCCCCTACGAGCAGTACTTC	CSARDQLPYEQYF
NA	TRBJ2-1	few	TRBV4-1	TGCGCCAGCAGCCAATCGGGGTGGCTAGCAGTCGCATCCTACAATGAGCAGTTCTTC	CASSQSGWLAVASYNEQFF
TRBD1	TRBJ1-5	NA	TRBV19	TGTGCCAGTAGTGTACAGGGGGCCGGTCAGCCCCAGCATTTT	CASSVQGAGQPQHF
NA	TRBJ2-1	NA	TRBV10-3	TGTGCCATCAGTGAGTCTCTAGAGTTCGGAGGTGAGCAGTTCTTC	CAISESLEFGGEQFF
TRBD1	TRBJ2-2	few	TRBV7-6	TGTGCCAGCAGCTTTCGGACAGGCACGAACACCGGGGAGCTGTTTTTT	CASSFRTGTNTGELFF
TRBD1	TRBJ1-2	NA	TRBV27	TGTGCCAGCACTCTCAGGACAGGGGGCTCTATCCCCTATGGCTACACCTTC	CASTLRTGGSIPYGYTF
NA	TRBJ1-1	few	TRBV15	TGTGCCACCAGCAGCAGACCATCCAACACTGAAGCTTTCTTT	CATSSRPSNTEAFF